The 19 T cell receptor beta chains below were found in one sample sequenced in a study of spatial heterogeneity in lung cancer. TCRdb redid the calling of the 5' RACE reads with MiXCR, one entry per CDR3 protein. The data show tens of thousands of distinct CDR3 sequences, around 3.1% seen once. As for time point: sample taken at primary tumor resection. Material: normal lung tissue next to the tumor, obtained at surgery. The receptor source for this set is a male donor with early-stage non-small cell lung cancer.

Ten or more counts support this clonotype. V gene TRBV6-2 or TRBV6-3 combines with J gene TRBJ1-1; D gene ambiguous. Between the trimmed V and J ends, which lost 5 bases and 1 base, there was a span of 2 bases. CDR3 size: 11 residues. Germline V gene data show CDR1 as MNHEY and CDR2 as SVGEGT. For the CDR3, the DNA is TGTGCCAGCAGTAAGAACACTGAAGCTTTCTTT. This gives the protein CASSKNTEAFF.

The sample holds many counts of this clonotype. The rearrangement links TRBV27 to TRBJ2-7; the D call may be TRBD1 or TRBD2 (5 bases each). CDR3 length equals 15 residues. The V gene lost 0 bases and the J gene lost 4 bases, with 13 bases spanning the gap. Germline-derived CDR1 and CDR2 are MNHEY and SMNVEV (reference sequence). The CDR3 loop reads CASSLSRGPQYEQYF. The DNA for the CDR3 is TGTGCCAGCAGTTTATCGAGGGGACCCCAATACGAGCAGTACTTC.

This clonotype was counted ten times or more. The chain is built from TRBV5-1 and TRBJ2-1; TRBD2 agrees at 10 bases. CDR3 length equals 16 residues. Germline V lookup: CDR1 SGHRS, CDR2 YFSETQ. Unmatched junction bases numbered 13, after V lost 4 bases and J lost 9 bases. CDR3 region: CASSPTPTSGTGEQFF. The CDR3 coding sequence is TGCGCCAGCAGCCCCACTCCCACTAGCGGGACTGGTGAGCAGTTCTTC.

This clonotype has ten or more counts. CDR3 in DNA: TGTGCCAGCAGCCTCGGACTAGCAGAGACCCAGTACTTC. Encoded protein: CASSLGLAETQYF. The V call is TRBV14, the J call TRBJ2-5; 8 bases line up with TRBD2. This CDR3 is built from 13 residues. The V and J ends lost 4 bases and 4 bases, in that order; junction bases with no gene match: 2. Looked up from germline, CDR1 is SGHDN and CDR2 is FVKESK.

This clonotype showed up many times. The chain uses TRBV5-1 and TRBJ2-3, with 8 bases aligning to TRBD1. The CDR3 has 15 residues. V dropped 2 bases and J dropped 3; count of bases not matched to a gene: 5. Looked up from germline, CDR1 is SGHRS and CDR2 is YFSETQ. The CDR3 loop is CASSFQGAETDTQYF. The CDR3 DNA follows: TGCGCCAGCAGCTTTCAGGGGGCGGAGACAGATACGCAGTATTTT.

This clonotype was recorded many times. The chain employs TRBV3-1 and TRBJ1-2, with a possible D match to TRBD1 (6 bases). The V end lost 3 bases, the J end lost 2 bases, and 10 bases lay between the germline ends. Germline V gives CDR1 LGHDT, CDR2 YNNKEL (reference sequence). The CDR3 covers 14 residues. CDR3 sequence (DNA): TGTGCCAGCAGCCAGAGACAGGAGAACTATGGCTACACCTTC. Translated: CASSQRQENYGYTF. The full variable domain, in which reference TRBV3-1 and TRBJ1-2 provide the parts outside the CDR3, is DTAVSQTPKYLVTQMGNDKSIKCEQNLGHDTMYWYKQDSKKFLKIMFSYNNKELIINETVPNRFSPKSPDKAHLNLHINSLELGDSAVYFCASSQRQENYGYTFGSGTRLTVV.

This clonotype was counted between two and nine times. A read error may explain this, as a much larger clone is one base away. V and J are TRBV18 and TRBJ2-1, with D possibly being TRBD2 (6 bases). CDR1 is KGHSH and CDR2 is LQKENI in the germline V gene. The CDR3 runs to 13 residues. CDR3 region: CASPPPGEGEQFF. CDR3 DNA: TGTGCCAGCCCACCACCGGGGGAAGGGGAGCAGTTCTTC.

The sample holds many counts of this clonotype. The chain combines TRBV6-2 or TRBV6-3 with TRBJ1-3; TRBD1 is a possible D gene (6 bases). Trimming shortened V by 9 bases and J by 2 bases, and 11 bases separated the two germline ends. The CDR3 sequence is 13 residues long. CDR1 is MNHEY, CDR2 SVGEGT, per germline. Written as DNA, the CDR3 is TGTGCCAGTCATCGGACAGCTGGAAACACCATATATTTT. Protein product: CASHRTAGNTIYF.

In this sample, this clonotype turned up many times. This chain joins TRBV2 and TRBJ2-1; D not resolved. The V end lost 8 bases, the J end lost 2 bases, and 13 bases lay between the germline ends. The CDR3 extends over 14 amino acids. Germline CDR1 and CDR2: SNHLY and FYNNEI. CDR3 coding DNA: TGTGCCAGCCCGATAGGGAAGGCCTACAATGAGCAGTTCTTC. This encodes CASPIGKAYNEQFF.

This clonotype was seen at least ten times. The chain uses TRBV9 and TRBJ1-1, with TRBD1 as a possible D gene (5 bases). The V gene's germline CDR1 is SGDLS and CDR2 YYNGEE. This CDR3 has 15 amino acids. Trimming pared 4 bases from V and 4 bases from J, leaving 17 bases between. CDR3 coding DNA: TGTGCCAGCAGCCCGCTCCCAGGGTTCGGCACTGAAGCTTTCTTT. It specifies CASSPLPGFGTEAFF.

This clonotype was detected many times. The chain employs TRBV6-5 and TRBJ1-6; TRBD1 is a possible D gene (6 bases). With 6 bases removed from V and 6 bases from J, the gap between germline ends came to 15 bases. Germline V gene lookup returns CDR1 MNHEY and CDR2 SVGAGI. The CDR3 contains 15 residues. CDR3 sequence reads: CASRRNGQSNSPLHF. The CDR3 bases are TGTGCCAGCAGACGAAATGGACAGTCTAATTCACCCCTCCACTTT.

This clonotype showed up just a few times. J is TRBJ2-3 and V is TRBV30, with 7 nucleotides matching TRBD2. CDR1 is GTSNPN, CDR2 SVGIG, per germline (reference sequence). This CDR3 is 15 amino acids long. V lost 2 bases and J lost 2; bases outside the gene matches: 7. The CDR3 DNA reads TGTGCCTGGAGTAACCGCGGGGGTTTCACAGATACGCAGTATTTT. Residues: CAWSNRGGFTDTQYF.

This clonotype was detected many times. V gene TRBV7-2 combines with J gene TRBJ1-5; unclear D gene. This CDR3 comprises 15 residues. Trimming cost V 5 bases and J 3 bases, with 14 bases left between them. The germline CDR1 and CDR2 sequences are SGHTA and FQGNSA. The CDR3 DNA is TGTGCCAGCAGCCGCCTACCTAATCCCAATCAGCCCCAGCATTTT. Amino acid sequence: CASSRLPNPNQPQHF.

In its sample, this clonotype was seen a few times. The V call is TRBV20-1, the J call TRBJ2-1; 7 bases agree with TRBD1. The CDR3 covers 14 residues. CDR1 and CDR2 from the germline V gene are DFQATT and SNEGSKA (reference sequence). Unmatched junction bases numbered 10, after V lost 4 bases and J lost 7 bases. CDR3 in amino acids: CSAIQGSFRNEQFF. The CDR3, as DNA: TGCAGTGCTATACAGGGGTCTTTCAGGAATGAGCAGTTCTTC.

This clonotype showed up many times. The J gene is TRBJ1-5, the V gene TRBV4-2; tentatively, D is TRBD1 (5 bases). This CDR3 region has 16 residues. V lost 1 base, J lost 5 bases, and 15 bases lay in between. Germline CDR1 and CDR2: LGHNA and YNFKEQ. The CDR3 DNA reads TGTGCCAGCAGCCAAGTCGCAGGGAGGGGTGATCAGCCCCAGCATTTT. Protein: CASSQVAGRGDQPQHF.

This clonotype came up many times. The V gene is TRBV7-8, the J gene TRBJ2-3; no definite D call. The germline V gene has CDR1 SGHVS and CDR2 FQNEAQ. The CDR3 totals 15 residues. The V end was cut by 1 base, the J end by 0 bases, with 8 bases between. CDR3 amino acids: CASSLVLGSTDTQYF. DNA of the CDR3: TGTGCCAGCAGCTTAGTTCTGGGTAGCACAGATACGCAGTATTTT.

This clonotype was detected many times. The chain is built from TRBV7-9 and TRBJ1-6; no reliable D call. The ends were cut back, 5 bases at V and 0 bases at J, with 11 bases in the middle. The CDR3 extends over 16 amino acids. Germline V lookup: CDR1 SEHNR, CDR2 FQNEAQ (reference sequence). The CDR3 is CASSLDRSSYNSPLHF. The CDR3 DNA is TGTGCCAGCAGCCTGGACCGAAGCTCCTATAATTCACCCCTCCACTTT.

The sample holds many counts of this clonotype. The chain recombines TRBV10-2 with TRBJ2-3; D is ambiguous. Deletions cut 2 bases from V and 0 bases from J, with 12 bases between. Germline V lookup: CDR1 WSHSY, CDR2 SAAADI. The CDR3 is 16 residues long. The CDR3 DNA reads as TGCGCCAGCAGTGAGCAAATTGGAACTAGCACAGATACGCAGTATTTT. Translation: CASSEQIGTSTDTQYF.

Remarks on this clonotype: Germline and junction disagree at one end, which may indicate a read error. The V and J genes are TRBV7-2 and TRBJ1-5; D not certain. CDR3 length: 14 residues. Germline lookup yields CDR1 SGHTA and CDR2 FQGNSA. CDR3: CVSSHAGLNQPQHF. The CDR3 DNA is TGTGTCAGCAGCCACGCAGGACTCAATCAGCCCCAGCATTTT.